The next 10 T cell receptor beta chains were all read from a single sample in a study of T cell changes during pregnancy in multiple sclerosis. Assay: immunoSEQ multiplex PCR; the TCRdb copy retains only in-frame clones and omits some. The sample lists some 43,000 clones; roughly 90% were seen once. Sequenced here: peripheral blood, sampled in the first trimester of pregnancy. Receptors originate from a female donor in good health, enrolled as a control in a pregnancy study.

The chain couples TRBV7-3 to TRBJ2-2, with D tentatively TRBD2 (6 bases). V was clipped by 3 bases and J by 5 bases, with 10 bases between them. The germline gives CDR1 SGHTA, CDR2 FQGTGA. CDR3 length: 14 amino acids. The CDR3 is CASSLGGWTGELFF. CDR3 bases: TGTGCCAGCAGCTTGGGGGGTTGGACCGGGGAGCTGTTTTTT.

The chain carries TRBV6-1 and TRBJ2-3, with 8 bases matching TRBD2. V lost 6 bases, J lost 1 base, and 9 bases stayed unmatched. The CDR3 length is 16 residues. In germline, CDR1 is MNHNS, CDR2 SASEGT. CDR3 amino acids: CASRERPAGGTDTQYF. CDR3 coding DNA: TGTGCCAGCAGAGAAAGGCCAGCGGGGGGCACAGATACGCAGTATTTT.

Remarks on this clone: The sample has other DNA sequences that encode this CDR3 too. This sequence joins TRBV28 and TRBJ1-2, with 8 bases matching TRBD1. The CDR3 spans 14 residues. Germline-derived CDR1 and CDR2 are MDHEN and SYDVKM. Losses at the gene ends were 3 bases for V and 5 bases for J; bases not matched to a gene: 5. This CDR3 is CASSLAGGVYGYTF. CDR3 in DNA: TGTGCCAGCAGTTTGGCAGGGGGCGTTTATGGCTACACCTTC.

This sequence joins TRBV30 and TRBJ2-7, with 15 bases lining up with TRBD2. The CDR3 loop spans 15 amino acids. The ends lost 3 bases at V and 2 bases at J; junction bases unmatched: 2. Per the germline V gene, CDR1 is GTSNPN and CDR2 is SVGIG (reference sequence). CDR3 coding DNA: TGTGCCTGGAGGGGACTAGCGGGGGGCGCCTACGAGCAGTACTTC. This encodes CAWRGLAGGAYEQYF. Drawing the rest from reference TRBV30 and TRBJ2-7, the complete variable domain is SQTIHQWPATLVQPVGSPLSLECTVEGTSNPNLYWYRQAAGRGLQLLFYSVGIGQISSEVPQNLSASRPQDRQFILSSKKLLLSDSGFYLCAWRGLAGGAYEQYFGPGTRLTVT.

The chain employs TRBV5-6 and TRBJ1-1, with D uncertain. The ends were cut back, 2 bases at V and 3 bases at J, with 11 bases in the middle. In germline, CDR1 is SGHDT, CDR2 YYEEEE. This CDR3 has 14 amino acids. The CDR3 DNA is TGTGCCAGCAGCTTCGGTAGCGGGGACACTGAAGCTTTCTTT. Protein: CASSFGSGDTEAFF.

The V call is TRBV9, the J call TRBJ1-3, with 7 nucleotides matching TRBD1. V gave up 4 bases and J gave up 9 bases; unmatched junction bases: 13. The CDR3 contains 15 residues. Germline V gene lookup returns CDR1 SGDLS and CDR2 YYNGEE. The CDR3 sequence is CASSSGTAGFGTIYF. In nucleotides, the CDR3 is TGTGCCAGCAGCAGTGGGACAGCTGGGTTCGGCACCATATATTTT.

This chain joins TRBV28 and TRBJ1-4; TRBD1 is a possible D gene (5 bases). Trimming cost V 6 bases and J 7 bases, with 15 bases left between them. This CDR3 contains 14 residues. CDR1 and CDR2 (germline): MDHEN, SYDVKM. The CDR3 spells CASSRAMTSEKLFF. The DNA of the CDR3 is TGTGCCAGCAGCAGGGCTATGACAAGTGAAAAACTGTTTTTT.

The chain is built from TRBV19 and TRBJ1-2, with TRBD1 matching 9 bases. With 6 bases clipped from V and 5 bases from J, the junction kept 10 bases outside the gene matches. The CDR3 has 15 residues. Germline V CDR1 and CDR2: LNHDA, SQIVND (reference sequence). The CDR3 nucleotides are TGTGCCAGTAGACCTGAACAGGGGGCCGGTTATGGCTACACCTTC. It is translated as CASRPEQGAGYGYTF. Full variable domain (remainder filled in from reference TRBV19 and TRBJ1-2): DGGITQSPKYLFRKEGQNVTLSCEQNLNHDAMYWYRQDPGQGLRLIYYSQIVNDFQKGDIAEGYSVSREKKESFPLTVTSAQKNPTAFYLCASRPEQGAGYGYTFGSGTRLTVV.

The rearrangement uses TRBV5-1 and TRBJ1-1; possible D gene TRBD1, 6 bases. Germline loops: CDR1 SGHRS, CDR2 YFSETQ. Deletions cut 3 bases from V and 2 bases from J, with 14 bases between. This CDR3 region has 15 residues. The CDR3 region has the DNA TGCGCCAGCAGCTCTCAGGGGCTCCTTAACACTGAAGCTTTCTTT. This codes for CASSSQGLLNTEAFF.

The chain recombines TRBV6-1 with TRBJ2-7; 8 nucleotides align to TRBD2. V shed 6 bases, J shed 0 bases, and the junction held 7 bases outside the gene matches. Per the germline V gene, CDR1 is MNHNS and CDR2 is SASEGT. There are 15 residues in the CDR3. The CDR3 reads CASRDHGGVSYEQYF. The CDR3 region has the DNA TGTGCCAGCAGGGACCACGGGGGGGTCTCCTACGAGCAGTACTTC.